The 10 T cell receptor beta chains in this list originate from one sample, sequenced in a study of post-analysis software for immune sequencing data. TCR beta cDNA libraries had unique molecular identifiers. MiXCR, applied by TCRdb to the PCR reads, yields one record per CDR3 protein. The sample lists roughly 410,000 distinct CDR3 sequences; less than 40% were seen once. For these TCRs, the target antigens are not known. Study results and caveats: Roughly five TRBV segments appeared more often in patients than in controls, and TRBV5-6, TRBV5-1 and TRBV20-1 were among these.

The material sequenced was blood. The receptors here all came from a girl between 5 and 17 years old with multiple sclerosis.

In this sample, this clonotype turned up a few times. The V and J genes are TRBV6-1 and TRBJ2-3, with D tentatively TRBD1 or TRBD2 (5 bases each). Trimming pared 2 bases from V and 3 bases from J, leaving 15 bases between. CDR3 length: 16 residues. Germline CDR1 and CDR2: MNHNS and SASEGT. The CDR3 DNA is TGTGCCAGCAGTGAACTAGGGACGATAAGGACAGATACGCAGTATTTT. Protein sequence: CASSELGTIRTDTQYF.

A single count supports this clonotype. A read error may explain this, as a much larger clone is one base away. This chain joins TRBV6-5 and TRBJ1-1, with a weak D call TRBD1 (5 bases). CDR3 size: 13 residues. The V gene lost 6 bases and the J gene lost 1 base, with 9 bases spanning the gap. Germline-derived CDR1 and CDR2 are MNHEY and SVGAGI. The CDR3 spells CASSPGTNTEAFF. The CDR3, as DNA: TGTGCCAGCAGCCCAGGGACGAACACTGAAGCTTTCTTT.

The V call is TRBV5-1, the J call TRBJ2-3; 7 bases line up with TRBD2. The CDR3 has 14 residues. The V gene end was trimmed by 5 bases and the J gene end by 2 bases; junction bases not matched to a gene: 5. The germline gives CDR1 SGHRS, CDR2 YFSETQ. Here the CDR3 DNA reads TGCGCCAGCAGACTTCGGGGGGACACAGATACGCAGTATTTT. Translating gives CASRLRGDTDTQYF.

As to this clonotype: One end of the junction is discordant with germline, which a read error may explain. The CDR3 loop is CAIREMERGGRETQYF. CDR3 DNA sequence: TGTGCCATCCGTGAGATGGAGCGGGGGGGCCGAGAGACCCAGTACTTC. V is TRBV10-3 and J is TRBJ2-5; 10 bases line up with TRBD2. Looked up from germline, CDR1 is ENHRY and CDR2 is SYGVKD. This CDR3 is 16 amino acids long.

The chain combines TRBV12-3 or TRBV12-4 with TRBJ1-1, with TRBD1 matching 9 bases. There are 14 residues in the CDR3. V gave up 6 bases and J gave up 4 bases; unmatched junction bases: 6. The CDR3 region has the DNA TGTGCCAGCAGACGATCGGGACAGGGCACTGAAGCTTTCTTT. Protein: CASRRSGQGTEAFF.

This clonotype was counted only a few times. The V gene is TRBV4-3, the J gene TRBJ1-2; D is ambiguous. This CDR3 region has 15 residues. Trimming left V 0 bases short and J 4 bases short, with 12 bases between. Germline-derived CDR1 and CDR2 are LGHNA and YSLEER. For the CDR3, the DNA is TGCGCCAGCAGCCAAGATTGGGAGGGATCCTATGGCTACACCTTC. Amino acid sequence: CASSQDWEGSYGYTF.

The V gene is TRBV4-1, the J gene TRBJ1-5; D possibly corresponds to TRBD1 (5 bases). V shed 0 bases and J shed 2 bases, with 17 bases lying between them. The CDR3 sequence is 18 residues long. The germline V gene has CDR1 MGHRA and CDR2 YSYEKL. CDR3 in DNA: TGCGCCAGCAGCCAAGACAGGGACCAAGGGGTCGGCAATCAGCCCCAGCATTTT. Protein sequence: CASSQDRDQGVGNQPQHF.

This chain joins TRBV20-1 and TRBJ2-3; D ambiguous. Germline CDR1 and CDR2: DFQATT and SNEGSKA (reference sequence). V lost 0 bases and J lost 2, with 9 bases in between. CDR3 length: 14 amino acids. CDR3 residues: CSARDLGNTDTQYF. DNA for the CDR3: TGCAGTGCTAGAGACCTGGGGAACACAGATACGCAGTATTTT.

As regards this clonotype: Sequence at one end of the junction differs from germline and may be a read error. This chain links TRBV29-1 with TRBJ1-1; possible D gene TRBD1, 5 bases. CDR1 is SQVTM, CDR2 ANQGSEA, per germline. The length of the CDR3 is 15 residues. The CDR3 DNA reads TGTAGCGTTGGGGGAGGGGAACCGATGAACACTGAAGCTTTCTTT. It translates to CSVGGGEPMNTEAFF.

This clonotype was seen a handful of times. J is TRBJ1-1 and V is TRBV6-1; possibly TRBD1 for D (6 bases). Germline V gene lookup returns CDR1 MNHNS and CDR2 SASEGT. CDR3 length equals 18 residues. With 6 bases removed from V and 2 bases from J, the gap between germline ends came to 25 bases. The CDR3 sequence: CASSLYPKPGHLNTEAFF. CDR3 nucleotide sequence: TGTGCCAGCAGCCTTTACCCTAAACCGGGACATTTAAACACTGAAGCTTTCTTT.